This paragraph reports one T cell receptor beta chain. This sample stems from a study of shared T cell receptors in the human thymus. Assay: immunoSEQ multiplex PCR; the TCRdb copy retains only in-frame clones and omits some. Of 72,000 or so clones in the sample, nearly 95% were seen once. Sequencing was carried out using thymocytes. The receptor comes from a human donor.

In DNA form, the CDR3 reads TGTGCCAGCAGCTACCACAGGGGGCGGGAGTTCTTC. As protein: CASSYHRGREFF. The V call is TRBV5-4, the J call TRBJ2-1; 9 bases are a match to TRBD1. The CDR3 is 12 amino acids. Unmatched junction bases numbered 6, after V lost 3 bases and J lost 14 bases. Germline CDR1 and CDR2: SGHNT and YYREEE (reference sequence).